Reported below is one T cell receptor beta chain. As yet, its antigen is unknown. The CDR3 has 14 amino acids. Germline trimming cut 6 bases from V and 6 bases from J; bases unmatched to any gene: 7. CDR1 is MNHEY, CDR2 SMNVEV, per germline (reference sequence). The entry originates in a study of cytomegalovirus exposure and HLA in healthy donors. Study-level points and caveats: TCR beta chains numbering under 200 were designated cytomegalovirus-associated.

Profiling relied on immunoSEQ multiplex PCR, and the TCRdb table lists in-frame clones only, not all of them. Of 300,000 to 400,000 clones in the sample, approximately 85% were seen once. The TCR comes from a man under 40 in good health and CMV-seronegative. The chain joins TRBV27 to TRBJ2-1; 8 nucleotides align to TRBD2. Material: PBMCs. The CDR3: CASSLSGVVNEQFF. In DNA, the CDR3 is TGTGCCAGCAGCCTTAGCGGGGTTGTCAATGAGCAGTTCTTC.